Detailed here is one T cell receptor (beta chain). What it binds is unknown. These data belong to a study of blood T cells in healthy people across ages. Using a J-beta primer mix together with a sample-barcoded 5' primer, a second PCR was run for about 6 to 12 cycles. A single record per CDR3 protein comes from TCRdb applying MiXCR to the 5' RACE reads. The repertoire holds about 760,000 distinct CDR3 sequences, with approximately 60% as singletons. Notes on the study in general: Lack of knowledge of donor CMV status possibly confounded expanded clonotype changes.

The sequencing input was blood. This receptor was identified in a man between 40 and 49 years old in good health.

CDR3 in DNA: TGTGCCAGCAGCCCTCTCATTCCGGGGGAGACCCAGTACTTC. Translating gives CASSPLIPGETQYF. The chain is built from TRBV6-2 or TRBV6-3 and TRBJ2-5; a weak D match, TRBD2 (5 bases). This CDR3 has 14 residues. In germline, CDR1 is MNHEY, CDR2 SVGEGT. Trimming pared 6 bases from V and 5 bases from J, leaving 16 bases between.